The clone carrying this T cell receptor beta chain was observed a handful of times. Antigen specificity is unknown. This sample was taken from a study of cytomegalovirus exposure and HLA in healthy donors. Study as a whole: In a previous analysis, nearly 120 million unique TCR beta sequences were found from 170 million or so T cells.

Looked up from germline, CDR1 is LNHDA and CDR2 is SQIVND (reference sequence). CDR3 length equals 15 residues. The J segment lost 0 bases and the V segment lost 6 bases, leaving 7 bases of the junction unmatched. Study-level findings and limits: Most TCR beta V segments were productive about 90% or about 30% of the time in an earlier analysis.

13 Jbeta primers and 60 Vbeta primers were used for the PCR. Sequencing was performed with immunoSEQ multiplex PCR; in TCRdb, only in-frame clones are kept and a portion is missing. The profile shows some 180,000 clones, roughly a tenth of them singletons. The sequence was collected from a woman aged 25 to 39 in good health and CMV-seropositive. The chain couples TRBV19 to TRBJ2-7; 8 bases are shared with TRBD1. The sample was PBMCs. The CDR3 loop reads CASRRTGQLSYEQYF. CDR3 nucleotides: TGTGCCAGTAGACGGACAGGGCAACTCTCCTACGAGCAGTACTTC.